This T cell receptor (beta chain) emerged from a study of CD4 T cells in relation to SARS-CoV-2 and coronaviruses. Study-wide results and limits: Pre-pandemic and post-infection samples never came from the same donor.

CDR1 is MNHEY and CDR2 is SMNVEV in the germline V gene (reference sequence). The CDR3 has 15 amino acids. The V gene end was trimmed by 1 base and the J gene end by 8 bases; junction bases not matched to a gene: 4. This clone was counted between two and nine times. The antigen remains undetermined. TCRdb's table, derived via immunoSEQ multiplex PCR, lists solely in-frame clones and lacks some. Of about 36,000 clones in the sample, about three quarters were seen once. The sequenced material came from memory CD4+ T cells from PBMCs, cultured in vitro. The clonotype comes from an adult with COVID-19. V usage is TRBV27 and J usage is TRBJ1-6; 8 positions match TRBD1. The CDR3 sequence is CASSLYRGKDSPLHF. In DNA form, the CDR3 reads TGTGCCAGCAGTTTATACAGGGGGAAGGATTCACCCCTCCACTTT.